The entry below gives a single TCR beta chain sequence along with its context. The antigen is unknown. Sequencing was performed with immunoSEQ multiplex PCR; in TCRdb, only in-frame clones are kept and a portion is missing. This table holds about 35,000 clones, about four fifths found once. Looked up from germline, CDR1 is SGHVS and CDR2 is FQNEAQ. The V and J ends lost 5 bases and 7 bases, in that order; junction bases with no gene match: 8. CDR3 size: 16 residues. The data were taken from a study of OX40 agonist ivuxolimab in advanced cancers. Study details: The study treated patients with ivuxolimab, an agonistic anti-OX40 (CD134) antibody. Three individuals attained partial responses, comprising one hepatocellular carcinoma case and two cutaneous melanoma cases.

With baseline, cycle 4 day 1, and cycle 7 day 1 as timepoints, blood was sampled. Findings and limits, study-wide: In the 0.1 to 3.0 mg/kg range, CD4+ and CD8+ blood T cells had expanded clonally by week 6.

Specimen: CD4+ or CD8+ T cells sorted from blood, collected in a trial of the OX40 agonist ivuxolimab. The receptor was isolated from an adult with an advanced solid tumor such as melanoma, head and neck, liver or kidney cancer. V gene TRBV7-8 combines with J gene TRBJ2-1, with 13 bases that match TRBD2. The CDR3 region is CASSRKLAGGGNEQFF. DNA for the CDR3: TGTGCCAGCAGCAGAAAACTAGCGGGAGGGGGGAATGAGCAGTTCTTC.